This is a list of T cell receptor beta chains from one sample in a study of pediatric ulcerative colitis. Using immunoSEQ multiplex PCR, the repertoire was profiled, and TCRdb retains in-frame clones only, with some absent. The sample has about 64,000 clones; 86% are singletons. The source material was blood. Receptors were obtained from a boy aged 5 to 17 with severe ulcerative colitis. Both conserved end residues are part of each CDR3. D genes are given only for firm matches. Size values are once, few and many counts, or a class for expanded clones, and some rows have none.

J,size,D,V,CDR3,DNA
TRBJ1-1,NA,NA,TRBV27,CASSPDLGIDTEAFF,TGTGCCAGCAGCCCTGACCTGGGGATCGACACTGAAGCTTTCTTT
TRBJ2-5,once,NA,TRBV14,CASSQDSRETQYF,TGTGCCAGCAGCCAAGATTCCCGAGAGACCCAGTACTTC
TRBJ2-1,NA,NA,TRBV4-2,CASSQDSPAGNEQFF,TGTGCCAGCAGCCAAGATTCCCCCGCAGGCAATGAGCAGTTCTTC
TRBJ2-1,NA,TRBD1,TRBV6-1,CASSVGRGRTGEQFF,TGTGCCAGCAGTGTGGGCAGGGGGCGGACGGGTGAGCAGTTCTTC
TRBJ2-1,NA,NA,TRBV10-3,CAISGRGPNFNEQFF,TGTGCCATCAGTGGGAGAGGGCCTAATTTCAATGAGCAGTTCTTC
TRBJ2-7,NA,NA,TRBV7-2,CASSPTVYEQYF,TGTGCCAGCAGCCCGACCGTCTACGAGCAGTACTTC
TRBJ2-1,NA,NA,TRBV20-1,CSASSSGEQFF,TGCAGTGCTAGTTCGTCAGGGGAGCAGTTCTTC
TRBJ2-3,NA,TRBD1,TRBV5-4,CASSTGTGQSTDTQYF,TGTGCCAGCAGCACCGGGACAGGGCAAAGCACAGATACGCAGTATTTT
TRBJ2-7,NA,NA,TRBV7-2,CASSLEFSGFKEYF,TGTGCCAGCAGCTTAGAATTTTCGGGGTTTAAGGAGTACTTC
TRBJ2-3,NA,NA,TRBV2,CASSEIGTDTQYF,TGTGCCAGCAGTGAAATCGGCACAGATACGCAGTATTTT